The rows below give T cell receptor beta chains drawn from one sample of a study of T cell responses to AZD1222 COVID-19 vaccine. TCRdb's table, derived via immunoSEQ multiplex PCR, lists solely in-frame clones and lacks some. The table shows 150,000 or so clones, with around 94% occurring only once. The source material was peripheral blood, sampled on day 0 of AZD1222 vaccination. Every receptor here comes from an adult in good health. Each CDR3 is given with its conserved first and last residue. D genes are given only for firm matches. The listing skips clone size in some rows; elsewhere it reads once, few, many or a size class.

>few|TRBD1|TRBV7-9|TRBJ2-7
TGTGCCAGCAGCCACCGACAGGGGTACGAGCAGTACTTC
CASSHRQGYEQYF
>-|-|TRBV19|TRBJ1-5
TGTGCCAGTAGTATAGGGGTTCAGCCCCAGCATTTT
CASSIGVQPQHF
>-|TRBD2|TRBV4-1|TRBJ2-7
TGCGCCAGCAGCCAAGAGGACCTGACTAGCGGGAGTGGTAACGAGCAGTACTTC
CASSQEDLTSGSGNEQYF
>-|-|TRBV27|TRBJ2-7
TGTGCCAGCAGTCACAGGTGGGGTTACGAGCAGTACTTC
CASSHRWGYEQYF
>once|-|TRBV28|TRBJ1-1
TGTGCCAGCAGGCGGACATTCGAAGCTTTCTTT
CASRRTFEAFF
>-|-|TRBV30|TRBJ1-1
TGTGCCTGGAGCCTTTGGGGGGGCACTGAAGCTTTCTTT
CAWSLWGGTEAFF
>-|-|TRBV7-2|TRBJ2-3
TGTGCCAGCAGCGCCGGGACCGCTGTCGTGGATACGCAGTATTTT
CASSAGTAVVDTQYF
>-|-|TRBV11-2|TRBJ2-7
TGTGCCAGCAGCTTAGATCGTTTAAACGAGCAGTACTTC
CASSLDRLNEQYF
>-|-|TRBV5-1|TRBJ2-7
TGCGCCAGCAGCCCGGATCTAGCCTCCGCCCCCTACGAGCAGTACTTC
CASSPDLASAPYEQYF
>once|-|TRBV29-1|TRBJ2-3
TGCAGCGTTGAAACAATAGGGACCCTGGGGGATACGCAGTATTTT
CSVETIGTLGDTQYF
>-|-|TRBV30|TRBJ2-7
TGTGCCTGCAGGCAAGACTACGGCGAGCAGTACTTC
CACRQDYGEQYF
>-|-|TRBV10-2|TRBJ1-5
TGCGCCAGCAGTTACAACGCTTGGGCAACTGGGGAGCCCCAGCATTTT
CASSYNAWATGEPQHF
>-|TRBD1|TRBV5-1|TRBJ2-7
TGCGCCAGCAGCGTTGGGACAGCCTACGAGCAGTACTTC
CASSVGTAYEQYF
>-|-|TRBV19|TRBJ1-1
TGTGCCAGTAGTGTGCAGGGCTACGGCACTGAAGCTTTCTTT
CASSVQGYGTEAFF
>few|-|TRBV28|TRBJ1-4
TGTGCCAGCATAGGATCTAGGGATGAAAAACTGTTTTTT
CASIGSRDEKLFF
>once|-|TRBV18|TRBJ1-6
TGTGCCAGCTCACCTAGGTCAGGAGATAATTCACCCCTCCACTTT
CASSPRSGDNSPLHF
>-|-|TRBV25-1|TRBJ1-1
TGTGCCAGCAGTGAAAGTCTTGTCAGCACTGAAGCTTTCTTT
CASSESLVSTEAFF
>once|-|TRBV6-6|TRBJ1-5
TGTGCCAGCAGTTACTCGGGGTTCAGCAATCAGCCCCAGCATTTT
CASSYSGFSNQPQHF
>-|TRBD2|TRBV6-1|TRBJ2-7
TGTGCCAGCAGTGACCTTCAAGCGGGATTCTCCTACGAGCAGTACTTC
CASSDLQAGFSYEQYF
>few|-|TRBV12-3/TRBV12-4|TRBJ2-1
TGTGCCAGCAGCGAGGGATACAATGAGCAGTTCTTC
CASSEGYNEQFF
>-|-|TRBV29-1|TRBJ2-1
TGCAGCATCCAACGTAGGGGACTTGGCAATGAGCAGTTCTTC
CSIQRRGLGNEQFF
>-|-|TRBV28|TRBJ2-4
TGTGCCAGCAGTTTTTTGTTTCTGAGATCTAGCCCTCAATTAGCCAAAAACATTCAGTACTTC
CASSFLFLRSSPQLAKNIQYF
>-|TRBD1|TRBV28|TRBJ1-1
TGTGCCAGCAGTAGGGGGCTAACTGAAGCTTTCTTT
CASSRGLTEAFF
>-|TRBD2|TRBV27|TRBJ2-7
TGTGCCAGCAGTTTAGGCTTAGCGGGAACCCAGCAGTACTTC
CASSLGLAGTQQYF
>-|-|TRBV15|TRBJ1-1
TGTGCCACCAGCAGAGGATCTAGGGGGTCGAACACTGAAGCTTTCTTT
CATSRGSRGSNTEAFF
>-|-|TRBV12-3/TRBV12-4|TRBJ1-5
TGTGCCAGCAGGACAGGAGCCAGCCAGCCCCAGCATTTT
CASRTGASQPQHF